These 32 T cell receptor beta chains originate from one sample sequenced in a study of T cells after yellow fever vaccination. TCRdb fed the 5' RACE reads into MiXCR, producing one record per CDR3 protein. Of approximately 450,000 distinct CDR3 sequences listed, about 19% are singletons. The sequences come from PBMCs, collected before the yellow fever booster vaccination. The receptors derive from a man aged 18 to 30 who received the YFV17D yellow fever vaccine.

This clonotype was seen more than once but under ten times. This chain connects TRBV6-2 or TRBV6-3 to TRBJ1-1; 9 nucleotides line up with TRBD1. V was pared by 2 bases and J by 5 bases, with 6 bases of the junction left unmatched. Germline V gives CDR1 MNHEY, CDR2 SVGEGT. This CDR3 spans 15 amino acids. DNA of the CDR3: TGTGCCAGCAGTTACCTTGGGACAGGGAGGACTGAAGCTTTCTTT. It encodes CASSYLGTGRTEAFF.

This clonotype was observed a few times. The J gene is TRBJ2-3, the V gene TRBV20-1; 13 nucleotides align to TRBD2. J gave up 2 bases and V 5 bases, and 10 bases lay outside the gene matches. The CDR3 runs to 17 residues. CDR1 and CDR2 from the germline V gene are DFQATT and SNEGSKA (reference sequence). The CDR3 DNA reads TGCAGTGCTTCCGGGACTAGCGGGGCGTTTCTCACAGATACGCAGTATTTT. This sequence encodes CSASGTSGAFLTDTQYF.

V is TRBV4-1 and J is TRBJ1-6, with D tentatively TRBD1 (5 bases). Trimming left V 4 bases short and J 5 bases short, with 18 bases between. This CDR3 is built from 17 residues. Germline V gene data show CDR1 as MGHRA and CDR2 as YSYEKL. CDR3 DNA sequence: TGCGCCAGCAGCCGGGTGAGAGGGGCGGACCATAATTCACCCCTCCACTTT. Protein sequence: CASSRVRGADHNSPLHF.

This clonotype appeared a few times. The genes are TRBV24-1 and TRBJ2-5, with 7 bases that match TRBD2. In germline, CDR1 is KGHDR, CDR2 SFDVKD. The CDR3 is 14 residues long. J gave up 5 bases and V 9 bases, and 11 bases lay outside the gene matches. CDR3 in amino acids: CATGPSGDWETQYF. In nucleotides, the CDR3 is TGTGCCACCGGGCCGAGCGGGGATTGGGAGACCCAGTACTTC.

V is TRBV13 and J is TRBJ2-7, with D perhaps TRBD2 (6 bases). Germline V CDR1 and CDR2: PRHDT, FYEKMQ (reference sequence). V lost 5 bases and J lost 4, with 18 bases in between. This CDR3 has 15 amino acids. CDR3 sequence (DNA): TGTGCCAGCAGCCCGGCTAGCGCCGAGGGTTACGAGCAGTACTTC. Protein: CASSPASAEGYEQYF.

This clonotype was seen many times. The J gene is TRBJ2-5, the V gene TRBV6-2 or TRBV6-3; D is unresolved. The CDR3 extends over 16 amino acids. The germline V and J ends were trimmed by 0 bases and 2 bases, with 13 bases remaining between them. Germline V gene data show CDR1 as MNHEY and CDR2 as SVGEGT. This CDR3 reads CASSYSRSRSQETQYF. In DNA form, the CDR3 reads TGTGCCAGCAGTTACTCGAGATCACGGTCACAAGAGACCCAGTACTTC.

This clonotype turned up a few times. V and J are TRBV6-2 or TRBV6-3 and TRBJ2-1; possible D gene TRBD1, 6 bases. In germline, CDR1 is MNHEY, CDR2 SVGEGT. Trimming left V 2 bases short and J 0 bases short, with 8 bases between. The CDR3 length is 15 residues. The CDR3 here is CASSYGGYSYNEQFF. Here the CDR3 DNA reads TGTGCCAGCAGTTACGGGGGCTACTCCTACAATGAGCAGTTCTTC.

This chain uses TRBV7-2 with TRBJ1-5; D may be TRBD1 (5 bases). Germline CDR1 SGHTA, CDR2 FQGNSA. The CDR3 has 14 amino acids. V gave up 3 bases and J gave up 4 bases, with 10 bases separating them. The chain's CDR3 is CASSLVRGNQPQHF. Written as DNA, the CDR3 is TGTGCCAGCAGCTTGGTGAGGGGAAATCAGCCCCAGCATTTT.

CDR3 DNA: TGTGCCAGTAGTATAGACGCCTTGTGGGTCGGTTATGGCTACACCTTC. This encodes CASSIDALWVGYGYTF. The chain recombines TRBV19 with TRBJ1-2, with D hard to call. This CDR3 spans 16 amino acids. The V gene lost 0 bases and the J gene lost 5 bases, with 16 bases spanning the gap. Germline V gives CDR1 LNHDA, CDR2 SQIVND (reference sequence).

This clonotype was picked up many times. This chain connects TRBV6-2 or TRBV6-3 to TRBJ1-1; TRBD1 aligns across 7 bases. In germline, CDR1 is MNHEY, CDR2 SVGEGT. This CDR3 spans 13 amino acids. V gave up 6 bases and J gave up 5 bases; unmatched junction bases: 6. DNA for the CDR3: TGTGCCAGCAGCGCAGACAGGGCGACTGAAGCTTTCTTT. The encoded protein is CASSADRATEAFF.

In its sample, this clonotype was seen a few times. V is TRBV9 and J is TRBJ1-1; D is ambiguous. The V end lost 0 bases, the J end lost 10 bases, and 19 bases lay between the germline ends. CDR1 is SGDLS and CDR2 is YYNGEE in the germline V gene. The CDR3 length is 15 residues. In DNA, the CDR3 is TGTGCCAGCAGCGTAGGATCTTCCTCCGGATCTTCAGCTTTCTTT. Translated, it gives CASSVGSSSGSSAFF.

In the case of this clonotype: Given a much more abundant clone one base away, this may be a read error. V gene TRBV7-7 combines with J gene TRBJ2-3, with a tentative D call TRBD1 (6 bases). The CDR3 runs 14 residues. CDR1 SSHAT and CDR2 FNYEAQ come from the germline V gene (reference sequence). The CDR3 loop is CASSPDSGGHTQYF. The CDR3 DNA reads as TGTGCTAGCAGCCCGGACAGTGGAGGACATACGCAGTATTTT.

This clonotype was detected only a few times. The genes are TRBV11-2 and TRBJ2-2; D perhaps matches TRBD2 (5 bases). Germline CDR1 and CDR2: SGHAT and FQNNGV. Trimming took 5 bases from V and 8 from J, leaving 21 bases between them. The CDR3 loop spans 16 amino acids. The DNA for the CDR3 is TGTGCCAGCAGCCAGATGGAGGAATTTTATGTTGGGGAGCTGTTTTTT. It encodes CASSQMEEFYVGELFF.

This clonotype was found a few times. V usage is TRBV7-2 and J usage is TRBJ2-6; a weak D match, TRBD1 (6 bases). The V gene lost 2 bases and the J gene lost 2 bases, with 7 bases spanning the gap. Per germline, CDR1 SGHTA and CDR2 FQGNSA. The length of the CDR3 is 15 residues. CDR3 protein: CASSLHRAGANVLTF. CDR3 nucleotide sequence: TGTGCCAGCAGCTTACACAGGGCTGGGGCCAACGTCCTGACTTTC.

In its sample, this clonotype was seen many times. The rearrangement joins TRBV5-1 to TRBJ2-1, with D maybe TRBD1 (6 bases). This CDR3 is 15 amino acids long. V dropped 4 bases and J dropped 0 bases, with 11 bases sitting between them. CDR1 and CDR2 from the germline V gene are SGHRS and YFSETQ. The CDR3 DNA is TGCGCCAGCAGCCAGAGGACAGACTCCTACAATGAGCAGTTCTTC. Encoded protein: CASSQRTDSYNEQFF.

This clonotype was picked up a small number of times. V gene TRBV29-1 combines with J gene TRBJ2-3, with TRBD2 matching 11 bases. The V gene's germline CDR1 is SQVTM and CDR2 ANQGSEA. The CDR3 contains 15 residues. Germline trimming cut 4 bases from V and 0 bases from J; bases unmatched to any gene: 3. CDR3: CSVARTSGSTDTQYF. CDR3 bases: TGCAGCGTTGCTCGGACTAGCGGGAGCACAGATACGCAGTATTTT.

This clonotype was counted between two and nine times. The chain links TRBV7-2 to TRBJ2-5; D unclear. Germline lookup yields CDR1 SGHTA and CDR2 FQGNSA. The germline V and J ends were trimmed by 7 bases and 5 bases, with 8 bases remaining between them. This CDR3 comprises 11 residues. The CDR3 DNA follows: TGTGCCAGCACACCGGGTGAGACCCAGTACTTC. It yields the protein CASTPGETQYF.

The V gene is TRBV12-3 or TRBV12-4, the J gene TRBJ2-6, with TRBD1 as a possible D gene (7 bases). This CDR3 comprises 17 residues. V dropped 6 bases and J dropped 1 base, with 16 bases sitting between them. The CDR3 here is CASRPGGGGSGANVLTF. CDR3 DNA sequence: TGTGCCAGCAGACCTGGAGGGGGCGGGTCTGGGGCCAACGTCCTGACTTTC.

The V call is TRBV7-3, the J call TRBJ2-7, with D unclear. Germline assignment: CDR1 SGHTA and CDR2 FQGTGA. The V gene lost 0 bases and the J gene lost 6 bases, with 9 bases spanning the gap. CDR3 length: 13 amino acids. The DNA for the CDR3 is TGTGCCAGCAGCTTAACGCTATCTTCCGAGCAGTACTTC. Encoded protein: CASSLTLSSEQYF.

In DNA form, the CDR3 reads TGCAGTGCCCTTAACAGGGATCAGCCCCAGCATTTT. It yields the protein CSALNRDQPQHF. The J gene is TRBJ1-5, the V gene TRBV20-1; D possibly corresponds to TRBD1 (6 bases). The germline V and J ends were trimmed by 6 bases and 5 bases, with 11 bases remaining between them. The CDR3 sequence is 12 residues long. Germline V gene sequence: CDR1 DFQATT, CDR2 SNEGSKA (reference sequence).

This clonotype was seen repeatedly, ten times or more. The rearrangement links TRBV7-2 to TRBJ2-1; TRBD1 might be the D (6 bases). CDR3 length: 14 amino acids. CDR1 and CDR2 from the germline V gene are SGHTA and FQGNSA. V shed 5 bases and J shed 8 bases, with 16 bases lying between them. DNA of the CDR3: TGTGCCAGCAGCACGACCCAGGGGATTCATGAGCAGTTCTTC. The encoded protein is CASSTTQGIHEQFF.

In its sample, this clonotype was seen a few times. V usage is TRBV20-1 and J usage is TRBJ1-1, with unresolved D. CDR1 is DFQATT and CDR2 is SNEGSKA in the germline V gene (reference sequence). The V and J ends lost 5 bases and 6 bases respectively, with 13 bases between them. The CDR3 spans 12 residues. As DNA, the CDR3 is TGCAGTGCTCCCTGGGATGGCGCTGAAGCTTTCTTT. Residues: CSAPWDGAEAFF.

This rearrangement joins TRBV9 to TRBJ2-3; weak D call: TRBD2 (6 bases). The CDR3 runs 16 residues. CDR1 and CDR2 (germline): SGDLS, YYNGEE. The V end lost 4 bases, the J end lost 4 bases, and 19 bases lay between the germline ends. CDR3 sequence reads: CASSFGGLTLPDTQYF. CDR3 coding DNA: TGTGCCAGCAGCTTTGGGGGACTCACTTTGCCAGATACGCAGTATTTT.

This clonotype appeared a few times. The V call is TRBV18, the J call TRBJ1-1; 9 bases align to TRBD1. Germline CDR1 and CDR2: KGHSH and LQKENI. The CDR3 sequence is 15 residues long. The V and J ends lost 5 bases and 4 bases, in that order; junction bases with no gene match: 8. CDR3 DNA sequence: TGTGCCAGCTCAGGACAGGGGACTGTTGCCACTGAAGCTTTCTTT. Translating it yields CASSGQGTVATEAFF.

This chain connects TRBV5-1 to TRBJ2-7, with a possible D match to TRBD1 (5 bases). The CDR3 sequence is 13 residues long. Germline V gene data show CDR1 as SGHRS and CDR2 as YFSETQ. Between the trimmed V and J ends, which lost 4 bases and 2 bases, there was a span of 10 bases. The CDR3 DNA is TGCGCCAGCAGCGCAGGGTTTACCTACGAGCAGTACTTC. Protein: CASSAGFTYEQYF.

The gene calls are TRBV28 and TRBJ2-7; no firm D call. The CDR3 is made up of 13 amino acids. V shed 2 bases and J shed 0 bases, with 5 bases lying between them. Germline V CDR1 and CDR2: MDHEN, SYDVKM. This chain's CDR3 is CASSLPHSYEQYV. For the CDR3, the DNA is TGTGCCAGCAGTTTACCTCACTCCTACGAGCAGTACGTC.

This clonotype has just a few counts. The V and J genes are TRBV20-1 and TRBJ1-2; D gene ambiguous. Trimming took 6 bases from V and 4 from J, leaving 24 bases between them. The germline gives CDR1 DFQATT, CDR2 SNEGSKA (reference sequence). This CDR3 region has 16 residues. This CDR3 is CSASEPVDRGSYGYTF. For the CDR3, the DNA is TGCAGTGCCTCCGAGCCAGTTGATCGGGGTAGCTATGGCTACACCTTC.

The chain carries TRBV29-1 and TRBJ1-1, with D uncertain. Germline CDR1 SQVTM, CDR2 ANQGSEA. V shed 2 bases and J shed 4 bases, with 11 bases lying between them. CDR3 length: 13 residues. This CDR3 reads CSVESTGLTEAFF. In nucleotides, the CDR3 is TGCAGCGTTGAATCAACGGGCCTCACTGAAGCTTTCTTT.

The rearrangement uses TRBV7-2 and TRBJ2-7, with 9 bases lining up with TRBD1. The CDR3 has 15 residues. The V gene end was trimmed by 1 base and the J gene end by 3 bases; junction bases not matched to a gene: 4. Germline V CDR1 and CDR2: SGHTA, FQGNSA. CDR3 sequence: CASSLVGQGGYEQYF. The DNA of the CDR3 is TGTGCCAGCAGCTTAGTGGGACAGGGCGGCTACGAGCAGTACTTC.

V is TRBV6-6 and J is TRBJ1-2; TRBD1 matches 9 bases. The CDR3 sequence is 14 residues long. Per germline, CDR1 MNHNY and CDR2 SVGAGI (reference sequence). V dropped 2 bases and J dropped 7; count of bases not matched to a gene: 5. CDR3 protein: CASSYPKGQGGYTF. As DNA, the CDR3 is TGTGCCAGCAGTTACCCAAAGGGACAGGGTGGCTACACCTTC.

The rearrangement uses TRBV10-3 and TRBJ2-2; 8 nucleotides line up with TRBD2. The V gene's germline CDR1 is ENHRY and CDR2 SYGVKD. The CDR3 runs to 14 residues. Trimming took 7 bases from V and 3 from J; bases not matched to a gene: 4. CDR3 coding DNA: TGTGCCATCATGGCGGGGGGATACACCGGGGAGCTGTTTTTT. Its protein product is CAIMAGGYTGELFF.

This clonotype occurred a few times. The V gene is TRBV5-1, the J gene TRBJ1-6; no clear D. Deletions cut 0 bases from V and 7 bases from J, with 11 bases between. CDR1 SGHRS and CDR2 YFSETQ come from the germline V gene. This CDR3 is 15 amino acids long. The CDR3 is CASSLARRENSPLHF. For the CDR3, the DNA is TGCGCCAGCAGCTTGGCTCGGCGGGAGAATTCACCCCTCCACTTT.